The text below deals with one T cell receptor (beta chain). Original processing notes: Estimated nucleated cell counts came from reference gene primer amplification. Here immunoSEQ multiplex PCR was the method, and the copy in TCRdb shows in-frame clones only, minus some. For V, J and clone size, that table is used; D and trimming come from the DNA. The table records under 300,000 clones, around 88% of them present only once. CDR3 size: 14 residues. Deletions cut 3 bases from V and 2 bases from J, with 9 bases between. Germline V gene lookup returns CDR1 SGHNT and CDR2 YENEEA. This sample stems from a study of blood T cell repertoires in COVID-19. At the level of the study: COVID-19 samples from acute and convalescent phases originated in the United States, Italy and Spain. PBMCs, B-cell-depleted T cells, or T cells were the source of the cDNA or gDNA that made up the material.

The J gene is TRBJ2-3, the V gene TRBV11-3; D may be TRBD2 (6 bases). The clonotype originates from a man older than 75 with acute or convalescent COVID-19. What was sequenced was peripheral blood. The CDR3, as DNA: TGTGCCAGCAGCTTTGGGGAGGCCACAGATACGCAGTATTTT. Translating gives CASSFGEATDTQYF.